Listed below are T cell receptor beta chains from one sample, sequenced in a study of blood T cell repertoires in COVID-19. Sequenced by immunoSEQ multiplex PCR; TCRdb stores in-frame clones only, minus some. In the table there are fewer than 500,000 clones, around 89% of which are singletons. The sample taken for sequencing was peripheral blood. The source of these receptors is a woman aged 25 to 39 with acute or convalescent COVID-19. CDR3s include the opening cysteine and the closing phenylalanine or tryptophan. A D gene is named only where the DNA matches it firmly. For some rows the clone size is stated as once, few or many, or as a class when expanded; others skip it.

D gene: TRBD2; clone size: few; V gene: TRBV28; CDR3 length: 16; J gene: TRBJ2-7; CDR3 DNA: TGTGCCAGCAGTTTTTATCCTAGCGGGGGGAAATACGAGCAGTACTTC; CDR3 protein: CASSFYPSGGKYEQYF
D gene: NA; clone size: NA; V gene: TRBV6-1; CDR3 length: 15; J gene: TRBJ1-5; CDR3 DNA: TGTGCCAGCAGTGAGGACAGAGCAAGCAATCAGCCCCAGCATTTT; CDR3 protein: CASSEDRASNQPQHF
D gene: NA; clone size: once; V gene: TRBV27; CDR3 length: 15; J gene: TRBJ2-5; CDR3 DNA: TGTGCCAGCAGTTTATCCTCCAGGGGCCGGGAGACCCAGTACTTC; CDR3 protein: CASSLSSRGRETQYF
D gene: NA; clone size: NA; V gene: TRBV6-1; CDR3 length: 12; J gene: TRBJ2-7; CDR3 DNA: TGTGCCAGCAGTTATGTCGCGGGCGAGCAGTACTTC; CDR3 protein: CASSYVAGEQYF
D gene: NA; clone size: NA; V gene: TRBV9; CDR3 length: 14; J gene: TRBJ2-5; CDR3 DNA: TGTGCCAGCAGCGTAGGCGGAGGTTCAGAGACCCAGTACTTC; CDR3 protein: CASSVGGGSETQYF
D gene: TRBD1; clone size: NA; V gene: TRBV5-1; CDR3 length: 15; J gene: TRBJ2-2; CDR3 DNA: TGCGCCAGCAGCCGACAGGGGGCGAACACCGGGGAGCTGTTTTTT; CDR3 protein: CASSRQGANTGELFF
D gene: NA; clone size: NA; V gene: TRBV7-9; CDR3 length: 14; J gene: TRBJ2-5; CDR3 DNA: TGTGCCAGCAGCTTAGCTGGACAGCAAGAGACCCAGTACTTC; CDR3 protein: CASSLAGQQETQYF
D gene: NA; clone size: NA; V gene: TRBV7-3; CDR3 length: 15; J gene: TRBJ2-2; CDR3 DNA: TGTGCCAGCAGCTTAAGCAGGGGAATGACCGGGGAGCTGTTTTTT; CDR3 protein: CASSLSRGMTGELFF
D gene: NA; clone size: NA; V gene: TRBV6-5; CDR3 length: 16; J gene: TRBJ2-2; CDR3 DNA: TGTGCCAGCAGTTCCGCGGCCTCGGAGGGCACCGGGGAGCTGTTTTTT; CDR3 protein: CASSSAASEGTGELFF
D gene: TRBD1; clone size: NA; V gene: TRBV19; CDR3 length: 12; J gene: TRBJ2-7; CDR3 DNA: TGTGCCAGTAGTCACAGGGGCCTTGAGCAGTACTTC; CDR3 protein: CASSHRGLEQYF
D gene: TRBD1; clone size: NA; V gene: TRBV5-1; CDR3 length: 16; J gene: TRBJ1-4; CDR3 DNA: TGCGCCAGCAGCCGGACAGGGGGCTTAAGGGGTGAAAAACTGTTTTTT; CDR3 protein: CASSRTGGLRGEKLFF
D gene: TRBD2; clone size: NA; V gene: TRBV19; CDR3 length: 17; J gene: TRBJ2-3; CDR3 DNA: TGTGCCAGTAGTATAAGACTAGCGGGGGGGCCGTTCGATACGCAGTATTTT; CDR3 protein: CASSIRLAGGPFDTQYF
D gene: NA; clone size: NA; V gene: TRBV21-1; CDR3 length: 19; J gene: TRBJ1-6; CDR3 DNA: TGTGCCAGCAGCAAACCCCATTTCAACGGGACACCGTATAATTCACCCCTCCACTTT; CDR3 protein: CASSKPHFNGTPYNSPLHF
D gene: NA; clone size: NA; V gene: TRBV25-1; CDR3 length: 16; J gene: TRBJ1-3; CDR3 DNA: TGTGCCAGCAGGTCGGACAGTGCAAGCTCTGGAAACACCATATATTTT; CDR3 protein: CASRSDSASSGNTIYF
D gene: NA; clone size: NA; V gene: TRBV4-1; CDR3 length: 16; J gene: TRBJ1-4; CDR3 DNA: TGCGCCAGCAGCCAGGCTGCAGGGCTGACTAATGAAAAACTGTTTTTT; CDR3 protein: CASSQAAGLTNEKLFF
D gene: NA; clone size: NA; V gene: TRBV9; CDR3 length: 13; J gene: TRBJ1-1; CDR3 DNA: TGTGCCAGCAGCACCGGTTCTTCGGCTGAAGCTTTCTTT; CDR3 protein: CASSTGSSAEAFF
D gene: TRBD1; clone size: NA; V gene: TRBV15; CDR3 length: 15; J gene: TRBJ1-4; CDR3 DNA: TGTGCCACCACCGGAACCCGGGACAGAGGGGAAAAACTGTTTTTT; CDR3 protein: CATTGTRDRGEKLFF
D gene: NA; clone size: NA; V gene: TRBV2; CDR3 length: 15; J gene: TRBJ1-5; CDR3 DNA: TGTGCCAGCAGTGAAGCGCTTCGGGGGAGTCAGCCCCAGCATTTT; CDR3 protein: CASSEALRGSQPQHF
D gene: TRBD1; clone size: once; V gene: TRBV7-9; CDR3 length: 16; J gene: TRBJ2-5; CDR3 DNA: TGTGCCAGCAGCGCCCTGACAGGGGGTCACCGGGAGACCCAGTACTTC; CDR3 protein: CASSALTGGHRETQYF